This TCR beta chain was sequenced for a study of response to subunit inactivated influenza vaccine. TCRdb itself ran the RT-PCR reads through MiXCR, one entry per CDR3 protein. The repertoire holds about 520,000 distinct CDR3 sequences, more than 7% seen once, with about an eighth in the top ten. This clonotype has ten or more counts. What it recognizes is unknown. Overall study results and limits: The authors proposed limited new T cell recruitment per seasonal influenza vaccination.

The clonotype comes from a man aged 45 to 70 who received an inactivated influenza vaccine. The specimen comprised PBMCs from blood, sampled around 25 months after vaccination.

This CDR3 reads CASSHRGGGNTEAFF. As DNA, the CDR3 is TGTGCCAGCAGTCACCGCGGCGGGGGGAACACTGAAGCTTTCTTT. The V gene is TRBV28, the J gene TRBJ1-1, with D perhaps matching TRBD1 (5 bases). Trimming pared 5 bases from V and 1 base from J, leaving 14 bases between. The CDR3 loop spans 15 amino acids. Germline-derived CDR1 and CDR2 are MDHEN and SYDVKM.